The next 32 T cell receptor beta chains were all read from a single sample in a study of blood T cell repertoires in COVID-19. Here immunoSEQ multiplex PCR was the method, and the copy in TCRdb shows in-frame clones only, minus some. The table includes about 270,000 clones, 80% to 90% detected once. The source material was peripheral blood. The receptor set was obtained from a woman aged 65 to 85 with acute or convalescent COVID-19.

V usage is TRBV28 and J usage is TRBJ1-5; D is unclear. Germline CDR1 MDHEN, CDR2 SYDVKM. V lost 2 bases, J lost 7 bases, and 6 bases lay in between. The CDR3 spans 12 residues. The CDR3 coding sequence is TGTGCCAGCAGTTTAGACGGGCAGCCCCAGCATTTT. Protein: CASSLDGQPQHF.

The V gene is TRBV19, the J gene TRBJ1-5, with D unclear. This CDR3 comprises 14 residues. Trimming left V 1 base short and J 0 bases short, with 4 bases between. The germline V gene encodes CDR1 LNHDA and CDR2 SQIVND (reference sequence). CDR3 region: CASSIVGSNQPQHF. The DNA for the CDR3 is TGTGCCAGTAGTATAGTCGGTAGCAATCAGCCCCAGCATTTT.

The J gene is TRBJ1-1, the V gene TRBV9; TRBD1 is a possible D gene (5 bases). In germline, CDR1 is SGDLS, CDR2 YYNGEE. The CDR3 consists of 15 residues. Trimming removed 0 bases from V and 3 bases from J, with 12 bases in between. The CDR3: CASSVVGGTDTEAFF. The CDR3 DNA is TGTGCCAGCAGCGTAGTGGGGGGTACGGACACTGAAGCTTTCTTT.

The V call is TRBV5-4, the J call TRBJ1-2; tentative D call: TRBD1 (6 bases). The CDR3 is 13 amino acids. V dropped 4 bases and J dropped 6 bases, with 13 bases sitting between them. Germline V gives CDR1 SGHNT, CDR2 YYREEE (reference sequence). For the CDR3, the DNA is TGTGCCAGCAGCCCCCGACAGGTGGATGGCTACACCTTC. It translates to CASSPRQVDGYTF. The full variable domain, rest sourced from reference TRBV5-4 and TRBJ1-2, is ETGVTQSPTHLIKTRGQQVTLRCSSQSGHNTVSWYQQALGQGPQFIFQYYREEENGRGNFPPRFSGLQFPNYSSELNVNALELDDSALYLCASSPRQVDGYTFGSGTRLTVV.

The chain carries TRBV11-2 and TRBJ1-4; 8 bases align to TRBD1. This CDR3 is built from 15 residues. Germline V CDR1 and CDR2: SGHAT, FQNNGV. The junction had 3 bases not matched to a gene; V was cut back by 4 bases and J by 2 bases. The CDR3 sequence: CASSSWTGTNEKLFF. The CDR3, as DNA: TGTGCCAGCAGCTCTTGGACAGGGACTAATGAAAAACTGTTTTTT.

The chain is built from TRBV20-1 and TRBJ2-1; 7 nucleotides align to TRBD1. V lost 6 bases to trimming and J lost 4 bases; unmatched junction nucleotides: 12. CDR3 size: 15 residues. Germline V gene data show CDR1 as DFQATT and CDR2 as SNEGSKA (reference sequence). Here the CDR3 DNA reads TGCAGTGCAAGTTTAACAGGGGCGAAATACAATGAGCAGTTCTTC. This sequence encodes CSASLTGAKYNEQFF.

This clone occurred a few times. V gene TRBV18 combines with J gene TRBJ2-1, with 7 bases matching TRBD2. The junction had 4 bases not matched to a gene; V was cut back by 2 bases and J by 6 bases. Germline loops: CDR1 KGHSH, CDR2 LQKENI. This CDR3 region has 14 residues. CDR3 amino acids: CASSPRREGNEQFF. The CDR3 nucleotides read TGTGCCAGCTCACCAAGGAGGGAGGGCAATGAGCAGTTCTTC.

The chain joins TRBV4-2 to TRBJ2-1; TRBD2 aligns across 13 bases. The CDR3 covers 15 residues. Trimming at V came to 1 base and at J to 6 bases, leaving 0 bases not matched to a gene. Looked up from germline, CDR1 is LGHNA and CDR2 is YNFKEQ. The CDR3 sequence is CASSQGLAGGNEQFF. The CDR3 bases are TGTGCCAGCAGCCAAGGACTAGCGGGGGGCAATGAGCAGTTCTTC.

The CDR3 spells CASSQFTGTTSTDTQYF. The DNA of the CDR3 is TGTGCCAGCAGCCAATTCACCGGGACAACTAGCACAGATACGCAGTATTTT. The rearrangement links TRBV11-2 to TRBJ2-3; tentative D call: TRBD1 (6 bases). The length of the CDR3 is 17 residues. Germline V gene lookup returns CDR1 SGHAT and CDR2 FQNNGV. Trimming cost V 5 bases and J 0 bases, with 18 bases left between them.

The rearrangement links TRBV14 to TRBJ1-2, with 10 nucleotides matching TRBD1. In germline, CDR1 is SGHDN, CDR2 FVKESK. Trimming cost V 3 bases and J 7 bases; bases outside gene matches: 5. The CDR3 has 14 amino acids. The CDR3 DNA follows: TGTGCCAGCAGCCAGCGGACAGGGGGACTTGGCTACACCTTC. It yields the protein CASSQRTGGLGYTF.

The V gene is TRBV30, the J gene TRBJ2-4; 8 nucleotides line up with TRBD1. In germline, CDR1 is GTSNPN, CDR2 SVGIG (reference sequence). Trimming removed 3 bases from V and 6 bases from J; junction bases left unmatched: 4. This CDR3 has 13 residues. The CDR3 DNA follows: TGTGCCTGGAGCCCCGGGACAGGAAACATTCAGTACTTC. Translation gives CAWSPGTGNIQYF.

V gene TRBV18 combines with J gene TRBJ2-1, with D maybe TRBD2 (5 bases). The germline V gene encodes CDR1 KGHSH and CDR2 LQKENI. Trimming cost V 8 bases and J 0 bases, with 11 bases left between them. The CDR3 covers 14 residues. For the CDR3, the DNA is TGTGCCAGCGGGAGACTGAGCTCCTACAATGAGCAGTTCTTC. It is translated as CASGRLSSYNEQFF.

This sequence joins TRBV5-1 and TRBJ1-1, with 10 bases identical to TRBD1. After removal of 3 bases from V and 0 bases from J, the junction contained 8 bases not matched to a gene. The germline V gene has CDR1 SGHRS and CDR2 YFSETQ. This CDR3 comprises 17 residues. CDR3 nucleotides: TGCGCCAGCAGCTCTGGCGGGGGACAGGGGATGAACACTGAAGCTTTCTTT. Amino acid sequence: CASSSGGGQGMNTEAFF. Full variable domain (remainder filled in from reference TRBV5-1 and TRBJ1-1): KAGVTQTPRYLIKTRGQQVTLSCSPISGHRSVSWYQQTPGQGLQFLFEYFSETQRNKGNFPGRFSGRQFSNSRSEMNVSTLELGDSALYLCASSSGGGQGMNTEAFFGQGTRLTVV.

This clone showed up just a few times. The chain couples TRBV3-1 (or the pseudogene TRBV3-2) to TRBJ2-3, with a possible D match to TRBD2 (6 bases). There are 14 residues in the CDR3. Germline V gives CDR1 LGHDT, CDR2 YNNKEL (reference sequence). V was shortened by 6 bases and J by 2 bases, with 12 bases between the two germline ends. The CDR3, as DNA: TGTGCCAGCAGACTGGGACTTCTCACAGATACGCAGTATTTT. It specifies CASRLGLLTDTQYF.

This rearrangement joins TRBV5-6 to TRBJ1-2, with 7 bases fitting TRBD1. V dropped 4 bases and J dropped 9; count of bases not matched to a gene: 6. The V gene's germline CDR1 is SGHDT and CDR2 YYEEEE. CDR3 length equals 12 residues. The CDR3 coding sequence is TGTGCCAGCAGCCTGTGGGACAGCCGCTACACCTTC. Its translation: CASSLWDSRYTF.

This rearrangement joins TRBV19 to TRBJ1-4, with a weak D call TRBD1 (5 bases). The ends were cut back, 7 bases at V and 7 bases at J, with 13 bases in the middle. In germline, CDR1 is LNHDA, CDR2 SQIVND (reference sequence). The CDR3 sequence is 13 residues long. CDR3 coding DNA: TGTGCCAGTACTGGGGGGAAGGCTGAAAAACTGTTTTTT. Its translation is CASTGGKAEKLFF.

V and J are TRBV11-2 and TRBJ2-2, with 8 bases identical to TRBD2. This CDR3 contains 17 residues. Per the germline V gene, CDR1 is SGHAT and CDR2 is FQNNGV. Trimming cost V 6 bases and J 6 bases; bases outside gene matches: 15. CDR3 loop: CASSPLPGLVNSGELFF. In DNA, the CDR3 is TGTGCCAGCAGTCCTCTTCCGGGACTAGTGAATTCCGGGGAGCTGTTTTTT.

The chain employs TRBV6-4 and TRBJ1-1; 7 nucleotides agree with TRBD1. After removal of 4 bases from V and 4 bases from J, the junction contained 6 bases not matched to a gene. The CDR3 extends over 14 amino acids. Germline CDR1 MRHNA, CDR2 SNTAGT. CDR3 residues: CASSGFRGATEAFF. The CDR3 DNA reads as TGTGCCAGCAGTGGGTTCAGGGGGGCCACTGAAGCTTTCTTT.

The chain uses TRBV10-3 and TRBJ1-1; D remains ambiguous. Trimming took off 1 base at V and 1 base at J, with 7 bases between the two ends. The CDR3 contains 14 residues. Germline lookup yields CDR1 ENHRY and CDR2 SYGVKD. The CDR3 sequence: CAISEYSGNTEAFF. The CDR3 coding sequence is TGTGCCATCAGTGAGTATTCAGGGAACACTGAAGCTTTCTTT.

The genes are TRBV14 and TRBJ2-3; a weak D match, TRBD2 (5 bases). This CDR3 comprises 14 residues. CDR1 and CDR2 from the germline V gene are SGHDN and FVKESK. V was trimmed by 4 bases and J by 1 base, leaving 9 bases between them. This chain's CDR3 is CASSRNSGTDTQYF. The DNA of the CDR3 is TGTGCCAGCAGCCGAAATAGCGGCACAGATACGCAGTATTTT.

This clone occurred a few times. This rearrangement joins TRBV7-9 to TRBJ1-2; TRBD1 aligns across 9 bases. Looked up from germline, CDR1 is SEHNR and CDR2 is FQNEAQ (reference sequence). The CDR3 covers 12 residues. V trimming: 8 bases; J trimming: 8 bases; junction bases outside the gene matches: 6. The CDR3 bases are TGTGCCAGCGGGACAGGGCACGAAGGCTACACCTTC. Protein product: CASGTGHEGYTF.

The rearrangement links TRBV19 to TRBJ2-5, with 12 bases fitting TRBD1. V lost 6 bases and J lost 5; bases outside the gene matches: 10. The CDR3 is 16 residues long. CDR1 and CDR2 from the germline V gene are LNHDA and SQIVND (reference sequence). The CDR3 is CASSWDRGRVVETQYF. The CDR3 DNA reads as TGTGCCAGTAGCTGGGACAGGGGGCGAGTAGTTGAGACCCAGTACTTC.

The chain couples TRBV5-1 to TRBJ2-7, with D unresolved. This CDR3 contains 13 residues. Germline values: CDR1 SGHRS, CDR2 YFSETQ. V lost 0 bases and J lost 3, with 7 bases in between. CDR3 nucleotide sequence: TGCGCCAGCAGCTTGGGAACAGTCTACGAGCAGTACTTC. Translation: CASSLGTVYEQYF.

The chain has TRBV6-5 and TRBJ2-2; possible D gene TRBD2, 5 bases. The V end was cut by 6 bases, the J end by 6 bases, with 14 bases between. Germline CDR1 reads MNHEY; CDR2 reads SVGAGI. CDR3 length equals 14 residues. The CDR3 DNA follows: TGTGCCAGCAGCAAGAGTAGAGGGTCCGGGGAGCTGTTTTTT. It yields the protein CASSKSRGSGELFF.

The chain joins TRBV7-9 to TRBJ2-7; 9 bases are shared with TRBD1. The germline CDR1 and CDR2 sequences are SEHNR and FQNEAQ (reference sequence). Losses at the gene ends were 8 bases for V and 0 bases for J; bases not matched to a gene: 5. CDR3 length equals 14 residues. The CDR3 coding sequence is TGTGCCAGCCGACCGGGACAGGGCTCCTACGAGCAGTACTTC. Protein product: CASRPGQGSYEQYF. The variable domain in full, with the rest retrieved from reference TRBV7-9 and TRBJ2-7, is DTGVSQNPRHKITKRGQNVTFRCDPISEHNRLYWYRQTLGQGPEFLTYFQNEAQLEKSRLLSDRFSAERPKGSFSTLEIQRTEQGDSAMYLCASRPGQGSYEQYFGPGTRLTVT.

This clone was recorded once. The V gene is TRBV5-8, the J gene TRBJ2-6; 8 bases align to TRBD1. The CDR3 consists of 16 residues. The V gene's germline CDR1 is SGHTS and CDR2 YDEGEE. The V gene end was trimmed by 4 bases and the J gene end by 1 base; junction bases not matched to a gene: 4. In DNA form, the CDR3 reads TGTGCCAGCAGCCGGACAGGGTCATCTGGGGCCAACGTCCTGACTTTC. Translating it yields CASSRTGSSGANVLTF.

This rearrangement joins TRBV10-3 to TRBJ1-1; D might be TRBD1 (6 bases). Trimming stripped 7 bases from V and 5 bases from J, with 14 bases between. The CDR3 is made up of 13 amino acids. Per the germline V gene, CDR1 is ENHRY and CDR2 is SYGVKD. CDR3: CAITGTQGTEAFF. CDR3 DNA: TGTGCCATCACCGGGACCCAGGGGACTGAAGCTTTCTTT.

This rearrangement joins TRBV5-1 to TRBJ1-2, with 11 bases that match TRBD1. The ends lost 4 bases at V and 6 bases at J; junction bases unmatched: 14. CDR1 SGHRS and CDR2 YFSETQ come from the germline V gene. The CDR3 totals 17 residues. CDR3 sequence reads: CASSPGTGGFWVHGYTF. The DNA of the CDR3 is TGCGCCAGCAGCCCAGGGACAGGGGGGTTTTGGGTGCATGGCTACACCTTC.

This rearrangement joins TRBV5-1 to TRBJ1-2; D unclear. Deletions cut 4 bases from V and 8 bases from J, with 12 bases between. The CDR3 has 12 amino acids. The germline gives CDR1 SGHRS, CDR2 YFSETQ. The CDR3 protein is CASSPDNRGYTF. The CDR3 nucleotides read TGCGCCAGCAGCCCCGACAACCGCGGCTACACCTTC.

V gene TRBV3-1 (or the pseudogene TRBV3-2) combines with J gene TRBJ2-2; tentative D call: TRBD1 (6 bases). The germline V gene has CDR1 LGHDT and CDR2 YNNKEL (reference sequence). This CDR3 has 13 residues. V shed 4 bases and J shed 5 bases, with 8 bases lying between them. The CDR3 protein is CASSRRGTGELFF. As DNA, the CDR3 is TGTGCCAGCAGCCGCAGGGGAACCGGGGAGCTGTTTTTT.

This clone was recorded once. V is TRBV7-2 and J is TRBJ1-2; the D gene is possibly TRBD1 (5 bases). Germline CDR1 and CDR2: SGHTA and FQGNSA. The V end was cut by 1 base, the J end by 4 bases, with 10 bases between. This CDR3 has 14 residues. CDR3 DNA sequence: TGTGCCAGCAGCTTAGGGGGGGGTCTCTATGGCTACACCTTC. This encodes CASSLGGGLYGYTF.

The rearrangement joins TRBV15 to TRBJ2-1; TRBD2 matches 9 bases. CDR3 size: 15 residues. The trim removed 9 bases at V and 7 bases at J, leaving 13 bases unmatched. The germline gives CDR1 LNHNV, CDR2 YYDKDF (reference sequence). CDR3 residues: CATLISGGAGNEQFF. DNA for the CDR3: TGTGCCACGCTAATTAGCGGGGGCGCGGGTAATGAGCAGTTCTTC.